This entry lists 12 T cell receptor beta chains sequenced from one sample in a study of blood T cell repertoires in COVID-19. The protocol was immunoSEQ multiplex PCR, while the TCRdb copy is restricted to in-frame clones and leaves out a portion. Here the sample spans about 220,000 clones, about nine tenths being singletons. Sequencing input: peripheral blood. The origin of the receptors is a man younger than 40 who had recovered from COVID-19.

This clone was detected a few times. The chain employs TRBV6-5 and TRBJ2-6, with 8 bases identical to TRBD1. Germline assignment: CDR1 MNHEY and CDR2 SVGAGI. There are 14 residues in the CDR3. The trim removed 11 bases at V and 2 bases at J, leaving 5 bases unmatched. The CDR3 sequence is CAPNRGAGANVLTF. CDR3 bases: TGTGCCCCCAACAGGGGGGCTGGGGCCAACGTCCTGACTTTC.

DNA of the CDR3: TGTGCCAGCAGCCCAGAACTGGGAGGGAAGAACACTGAAGCTTTCTTT. It yields the protein CASSPELGGKNTEAFF. V gene TRBV7-9 combines with J gene TRBJ1-1; no reliable D call. V lost 5 bases, J lost 1 base, and 17 bases lay in between. Germline values: CDR1 SEHNR, CDR2 FQNEAQ (reference sequence). The CDR3 has 16 residues.

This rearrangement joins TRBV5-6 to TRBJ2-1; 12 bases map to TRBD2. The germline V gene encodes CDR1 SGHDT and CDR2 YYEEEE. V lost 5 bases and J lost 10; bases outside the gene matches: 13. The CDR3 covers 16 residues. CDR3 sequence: CASRLAGGSSLGEQFF. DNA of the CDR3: TGTGCCAGCAGACTAGCGGGGGGCTCCTCCCTAGGGGAGCAGTTCTTC.

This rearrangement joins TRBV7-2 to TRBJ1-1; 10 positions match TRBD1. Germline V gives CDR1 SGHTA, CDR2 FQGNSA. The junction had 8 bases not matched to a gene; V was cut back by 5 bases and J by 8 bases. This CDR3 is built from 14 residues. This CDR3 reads CASSRDRGETEAFF. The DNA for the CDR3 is TGTGCCAGCAGCCGGGACAGGGGCGAAACCGAAGCTTTCTTT.

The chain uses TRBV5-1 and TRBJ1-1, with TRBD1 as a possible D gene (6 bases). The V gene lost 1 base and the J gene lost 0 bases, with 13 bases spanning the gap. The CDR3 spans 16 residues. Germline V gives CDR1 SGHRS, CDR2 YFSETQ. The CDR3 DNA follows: TGCGCCAGCAGCTTGAGGGTTGGACAGTTGAACACTGAAGCTTTCTTT. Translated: CASSLRVGQLNTEAFF.

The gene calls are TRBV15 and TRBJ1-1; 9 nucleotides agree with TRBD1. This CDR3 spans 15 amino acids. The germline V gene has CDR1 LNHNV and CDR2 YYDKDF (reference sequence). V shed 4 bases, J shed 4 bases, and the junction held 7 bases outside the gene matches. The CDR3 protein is CATSTGTGWVTEAFF. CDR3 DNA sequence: TGTGCCACCAGCACTGGGACAGGGTGGGTCACTGAAGCTTTCTTT.

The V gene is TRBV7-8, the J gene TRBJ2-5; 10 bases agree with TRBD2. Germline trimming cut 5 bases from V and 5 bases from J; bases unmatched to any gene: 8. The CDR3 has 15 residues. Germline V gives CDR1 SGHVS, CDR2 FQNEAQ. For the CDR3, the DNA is TGTGCCAGCAGCCCTGAGCGGGGGGGCAGGGAGACCCAGTACTTC. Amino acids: CASSPERGGRETQYF.

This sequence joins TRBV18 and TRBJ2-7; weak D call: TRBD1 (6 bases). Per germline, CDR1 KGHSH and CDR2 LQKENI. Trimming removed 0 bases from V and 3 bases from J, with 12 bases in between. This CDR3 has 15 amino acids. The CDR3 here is CASSPPGAMGYEQYF. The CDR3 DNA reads TGTGCCAGCTCACCACCGGGGGCGATGGGCTACGAGCAGTACTTC.

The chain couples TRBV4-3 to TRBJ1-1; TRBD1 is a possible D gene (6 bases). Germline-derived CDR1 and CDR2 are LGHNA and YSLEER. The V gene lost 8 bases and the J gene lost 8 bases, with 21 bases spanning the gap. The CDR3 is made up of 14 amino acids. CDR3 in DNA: TGCGCCAGCTCTCACGGGCGGGGGGCCTCCGAAGCTTTCTTT. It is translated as CASSHGRGASEAFF.

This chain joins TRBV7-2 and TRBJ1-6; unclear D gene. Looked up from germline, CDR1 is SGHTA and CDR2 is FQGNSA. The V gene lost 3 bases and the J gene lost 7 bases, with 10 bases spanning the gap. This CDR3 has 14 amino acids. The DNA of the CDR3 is TGTGCCAGCAGCTTCCGAACGGGGAATTCACCCCTCCACTTT. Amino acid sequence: CASSFRTGNSPLHF.

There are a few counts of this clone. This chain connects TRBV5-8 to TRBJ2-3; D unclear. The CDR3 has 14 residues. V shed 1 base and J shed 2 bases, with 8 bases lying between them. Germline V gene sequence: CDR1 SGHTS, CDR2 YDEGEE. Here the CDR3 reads CASSLILSTDTQYF. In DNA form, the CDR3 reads TGTGCCAGCAGCTTGATCCTATCCACAGATACGCAGTATTTT.

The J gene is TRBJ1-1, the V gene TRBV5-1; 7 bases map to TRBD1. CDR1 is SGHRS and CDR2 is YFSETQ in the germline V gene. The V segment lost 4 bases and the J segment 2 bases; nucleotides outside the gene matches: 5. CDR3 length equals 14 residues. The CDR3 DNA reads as TGCGCCAGCAGCCAGGGACAGCCAAACACTGAAGCTTTCTTT. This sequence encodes CASSQGQPNTEAFF.